Listed here are 24 T cell receptor beta chains from one sample, sequenced in a study of T cells in localized non-small cell lung cancer. Repertoires were generated with immunoSEQ multiplex PCR, while TCRdb's copy carries only in-frame clones and drops some. This table holds roughly 77,000 clones, more than 75% found once. The sequenced sample was peripheral blood, obtained before any cancer treatment. These receptors were collected from a woman aged 40-70 years with stage I squamous cell lung carcinoma.

On this clone: The junction shows a germline mismatch at one end, possibly a read error. This chain joins TRBV7-7 and TRBJ1-5; D is perhaps TRBD1 (5 bases). The length of the CDR3 is 14 residues. Per germline, CDR1 SSHAT and CDR2 FNYEAQ (reference sequence). CDR3 protein: CASSSDRSNQPQHF. CDR3 coding DNA: TGTGCTAGCAGCTCAGACAGAAGCAATCAGCCCCAGCATTTT.

The chain is built from TRBV2 and TRBJ2-5, with 10 bases fitting TRBD2. Germline CDR1 reads SNHLY; CDR2 reads FYNNEI. The CDR3 runs 16 residues. V lost 1 base to trimming and J lost 4 bases; unmatched junction nucleotides: 6. CDR3 DNA: TGTGCCAGCAGTGAAGGTCTAGCGGGGGCAGTAGAGACCCAGTACTTC. Its protein is CASSEGLAGAVETQYF.

This chain connects TRBV11-2 to TRBJ1-6; 8 bases map to TRBD1. Germline-derived CDR1 and CDR2 are SGHAT and FQNNGV. The CDR3 has 15 residues. With 4 bases clipped from V and 5 bases from J, the junction kept 4 bases outside the gene matches. The CDR3, as DNA: TGTGCCAGCAGCTCGTACAGGGGGGATAATTCACCCCTCCACTTT. It is translated as CASSSYRGDNSPLHF.

The J gene is TRBJ2-3, the V gene TRBV18, with D perhaps TRBD2 (5 bases). Germline CDR1 and CDR2: KGHSH and LQKENI. The CDR3 consists of 14 residues. Trimming stripped 3 bases from V and 2 bases from J, with 9 bases between. The CDR3 sequence is CASSPGVHTDTQYF. Written as DNA, the CDR3 is TGTGCCAGCTCACCGGGAGTACACACAGATACGCAGTATTTT.

This sequence joins TRBV11-2 and TRBJ1-6; D unclear. The CDR3 spans 16 residues. Trimming pared 6 bases from V and 0 bases from J, leaving 12 bases between. CDR1 and CDR2 (germline): SGHAT, FQNNGV. DNA of the CDR3: TGTGCCAGCAGATCTGGCGGGCTCTCCTATAATTCACCCCTCCACTTT. Translated, it gives CASRSGGLSYNSPLHF.

The chain is built from TRBV4-1 and TRBJ2-5; D gene unclear. The CDR3 loop spans 14 amino acids. CDR1 and CDR2 (germline): MGHRA, YSYEKL. V was cut by 0 bases and J by 5 bases, with 10 bases left in between. Written as DNA, the CDR3 is TGCGCCAGCAGCCAAGATCCTGGGAAGGAGACCCAGTACTTC. Residues: CASSQDPGKETQYF.

V and J are TRBV6-1 and TRBJ1-6, with D hard to call. Germline values: CDR1 MNHNS, CDR2 SASEGT. This CDR3 is built from 14 residues. Trimming pared 4 bases from V and 2 bases from J, leaving 6 bases between. CDR3: CASSGATYNSPLHF. DNA of the CDR3: TGTGCCAGCAGTGGAGCGACCTATAATTCACCCCTCCACTTT.

The V and J genes are TRBV4-2 and TRBJ2-3, with no clear D. Trimming took off 1 base at V and 5 bases at J, with 16 bases between the two ends. CDR1 LGHNA and CDR2 YNFKEQ come from the germline V gene. The CDR3 has 16 amino acids. The CDR3 reads CASSQVSATDGDTQYF. CDR3 coding DNA: TGTGCCAGCAGCCAAGTAAGCGCGACGGACGGAGATACGCAGTATTTT.

The chain has TRBV29-1 and TRBJ1-2; tentative D call: TRBD1 (5 bases). This CDR3 contains 15 residues. From germline, CDR1 is SQVTM and CDR2 ANQGSEA. V was cut by 0 bases and J by 4 bases, with 15 bases left in between. CDR3 sequence reads: CSVEDFRVGGYGYTF. In nucleotides, the CDR3 is TGCAGCGTTGAAGACTTCAGGGTCGGCGGCTATGGCTACACCTTC.

This chain connects TRBV6-6 to TRBJ2-7; D gene uncertain. The V and J ends lost 6 bases and 2 bases respectively, with 14 bases between them. CDR1 and CDR2 (germline): MNHNY, SVGAGI (reference sequence). This CDR3 has 14 amino acids. CDR3 bases: TGTGCCAGCAGCGAAGGACGGAATGCCTACGAGCAGTACTTC. The encoded protein is CASSEGRNAYEQYF.

V usage is TRBV18 and J usage is TRBJ2-1; 10 bases map to TRBD1. Germline trimming cut 0 bases from V and 7 bases from J; bases unmatched to any gene: 9. Germline-derived CDR1 and CDR2 are KGHSH and LQKENI. The CDR3 has 17 residues. CDR3 region: CASSPPVRTGGRNEQFF. CDR3 sequence (DNA): TGTGCCAGCTCACCACCGGTAAGGACAGGGGGACGGAATGAGCAGTTCTTC.

The chain employs TRBV18 and TRBJ2-2; D remains ambiguous. The CDR3 consists of 14 residues. V lost 3 bases to trimming and J lost 8 bases, with 13 bases between them. Germline V gene lookup returns CDR1 KGHSH and CDR2 LQKENI. Here the CDR3 reads CASSPLTPPGELFF. Written as DNA, the CDR3 is TGTGCCAGCTCACCTCTGACACCTCCGGGGGAGCTGTTTTTT.

This sequence joins TRBV6-1 and TRBJ1-1; 8 bases align to TRBD1. CDR1 and CDR2 from the germline V gene are MNHNS and SASEGT. The length of the CDR3 is 14 residues. V gave up 7 bases and J gave up 0 bases; unmatched junction bases: 4. Here the CDR3 reads CASTLTGVNTEAFF. The CDR3, as DNA: TGTGCCAGCACCCTGACAGGGGTGAACACTGAAGCTTTCTTT.

The V call is TRBV6-5, the J call TRBJ2-3, with TRBD2 identical over 12 bases. The trim removed 7 bases at V and 5 bases at J, leaving 1 base unmatched. The CDR3 loop spans 13 amino acids. Germline assignment: CDR1 MNHEY and CDR2 SVGAGI. CDR3 loop: CASKGLAGDTQYF. CDR3 coding DNA: TGTGCCAGCAAGGGACTAGCGGGAGATACGCAGTATTTT.

The chain combines TRBV6-5 with TRBJ2-1; 8 nucleotides align to TRBD2. Germline V gene data show CDR1 as MNHEY and CDR2 as SVGAGI. The CDR3 extends over 16 amino acids. J was trimmed by 1 base and V by 4 bases; bases with no gene match: 6. CDR3 DNA sequence: TGTGCCAGCAGTTCCGCCCGACTAGCGTCCTACAATGAGCAGTTCTTC. It translates to CASSSARLASYNEQFF.

The gene calls are TRBV6-6 and TRBJ1-6; a weak D match, TRBD1 (5 bases). This CDR3 contains 15 residues. V lost 7 bases and J 0 bases, leaving 10 bases between the germline ends. CDR1 MNHNY and CDR2 SVGAGI come from the germline V gene (reference sequence). As DNA, the CDR3 is TGTGCCAGCATCCGAGGGGACTCCTATAATTCACCCCTCCACTTT. Translated, it gives CASIRGDSYNSPLHF.

The V call is TRBV27, the J call TRBJ2-7; D remains ambiguous. This CDR3 has 13 residues. Germline V lookup: CDR1 MNHEY, CDR2 SMNVEV (reference sequence). The germline V and J ends were trimmed by 6 bases and 0 bases, with 9 bases remaining between them. Written as DNA, the CDR3 is TGTGCCAGCAGGTTACACCCCTCCTACGAGCAGTACTTC. This encodes CASRLHPSYEQYF.

The chain combines TRBV9 with TRBJ1-6; D is possibly TRBD1 (6 bases). Trimming took off 2 bases at V and 5 bases at J, with 11 bases between the two ends. The CDR3 length is 15 residues. The germline V gene has CDR1 SGDLS and CDR2 YYNGEE. CDR3 protein: CASSVGTQDNSPLHF. CDR3 in DNA: TGTGCCAGCAGCGTTGGGACACAGGATAATTCACCCCTCCACTTT.

The CDR3 nucleotides are TGTGCCAGCAGCTTTCGGATGAGTGGCACAGATACGCAGTATTTT. It encodes CASSFRMSGTDTQYF. The chain is built from TRBV7-9 and TRBJ2-3; D call uncertain. Germline lookup yields CDR1 SEHNR and CDR2 FQNEAQ (reference sequence). CDR3 length: 15 residues. Trimming cost V 3 bases and J 1 base, with 11 bases left between them.

This chain joins TRBV30 and TRBJ1-5; 9 bases agree with TRBD1. This CDR3 region has 15 residues. The trim removed 0 bases at V and 6 bases at J, leaving 6 bases unmatched. The germline gives CDR1 GTSNPN, CDR2 SVGIG (reference sequence). CDR3 amino acids: CAWSVGTGFVQPQHF. The CDR3 nucleotides read TGTGCCTGGAGTGTGGGGACAGGGTTTGTTCAGCCCCAGCATTTT.

The chain employs TRBV9 and TRBJ2-5; tentative D call: TRBD1 (6 bases). This CDR3 has 16 residues. The germline V and J ends were trimmed by 4 bases and 1 base, with 17 bases remaining between them. CDR1 and CDR2 from the germline V gene are SGDLS and YYNGEE. CDR3 DNA: TGTGCCAGCAGCCCCTTCGGGATGGGGGCCCAAGAGACCCAGTACTTC. Protein: CASSPFGMGAQETQYF.

V is TRBV5-4 and J is TRBJ2-6, with D unresolved. V was trimmed by 5 bases and J by 11 bases, leaving 11 bases between them. The CDR3 has 12 amino acids. Germline lookup yields CDR1 SGHNT and CDR2 YYREEE (reference sequence). This CDR3 is CASSPSVDVLTF. CDR3 bases: TGTGCCAGCAGTCCATCGGTTGACGTCCTGACTTTC.

This chain joins TRBV5-8 and TRBJ2-7; possibly TRBD1 for D (6 bases). The V and J ends lost 4 bases and 4 bases respectively, with 9 bases between them. Germline CDR1 and CDR2: SGHTS and YDEGEE. The CDR3 runs 12 residues. The CDR3 is CASSLQGYEQYF. The CDR3, as DNA: TGTGCCAGCAGCCTGCAGGGGTACGAGCAGTACTTC.

The V gene is TRBV10-3, the J gene TRBJ1-2, with 9 bases matching TRBD1. V gave up 4 bases and J gave up 4 bases; unmatched junction bases: 7. This CDR3 has 15 amino acids. The germline V gene has CDR1 ENHRY and CDR2 SYGVKD. This CDR3 reads CAISGRTGDLYGYTF. The DNA of the CDR3 is TGTGCCATCAGTGGGAGGACAGGGGATCTCTATGGCTACACCTTC.